Given below is one TCR beta chain in context. The antigen remains unidentified. The CDR3 length is 13 residues. V shed 7 bases and J shed 2 bases, with 11 bases lying between them. Germline V CDR1 and CDR2: SNHLY, FYNNEI. The PCR had 60 Vbeta and 13 Jbeta primers. The method was immunoSEQ multiplex PCR; TCRdb's version includes in-frame clones alone and lacks a portion of them. The sample yields about 78,000 clones, approximately 84% seen once. These data belong to a study of cytomegalovirus exposure and HLA in healthy donors. General study results and limits: According to the study, 160 or so TCR beta chains were cytomegalovirus-associated. Data from an earlier analysis indicated that most TCR beta V segments were productive either about 87% or about 30% of the time.

Likely unrecorded immune exposures existed in these nominally healthy donors. The TCR was taken from a woman aged 45-60 years in good health and CMV-seronegative. The V call is TRBV2, the J call TRBJ1-1, with D unresolved. Sequences were obtained from PBMCs. CDR3 sequence: CASKSNTNTEAFF. CDR3 DNA: TGTGCCAGCAAATCGAATACTAACACTGAAGCTTTCTTT.